One and the same sample provided the 13 T cell receptor beta chains below, sequenced in a study of cytomegalovirus exposure and HLA in healthy donors. The PCR used 60 Vbeta and 13 Jbeta primers. Assay: immunoSEQ multiplex PCR; the TCRdb copy retains only in-frame clones and omits some. The table has 150,000 to 200,000 clones, 70% to 80% seen once. Sequences were obtained from PBMCs. Receptors were obtained from a young man in good health and CMV-seropositive.

The chain has TRBV29-1 and TRBJ1-2, with D tentatively TRBD1 (6 bases). Germline lookup yields CDR1 SQVTM and CDR2 ANQGSEA. The CDR3 runs 15 residues. The V end was cut by 7 bases, the J end by 2 bases, with 20 bases between. CDR3 in amino acids: CSADLGARSNYGYTF. The DNA of the CDR3 is TGCAGCGCCGACCTGGGGGCGCGATCCAACTATGGCTACACCTTC.

This chain connects TRBV5-1 to TRBJ1-1; no clear D. V lost 0 bases, J lost 1 base, and 10 bases lay in between. Germline CDR1 and CDR2: SGHRS and YFSETQ. The CDR3 has 15 amino acids. As DNA, the CDR3 is TGCGCCAGCAGCTTGGGGCTAGGAGGGAACACTGAAGCTTTCTTT. Translation gives CASSLGLGGNTEAFF.

The chain combines TRBV7-6 with TRBJ2-1; 8 nucleotides agree with TRBD2. V gave up 4 bases and J gave up 8 bases; unmatched junction bases: 13. CDR3 length: 16 residues. Germline V lookup: CDR1 SGHVS, CDR2 FNYEAQ. The CDR3 DNA sequence: TGTGCCAGCAGCTCCCTGGGACTAGTGGGGATGGATGAGCAGTTCTTC. It yields the protein CASSSLGLVGMDEQFF.

This chain uses TRBV5-4 with TRBJ2-5, with TRBD2 as a possible D gene (6 bases). Germline CDR1 is SGHNT and CDR2 is YYREEE (reference sequence). The V end was cut by 5 bases, the J end by 1 base, with 9 bases between. The CDR3 sequence is 13 residues long. The CDR3 here is CASRSGSQETQYF. The CDR3 DNA is TGTGCCAGCAGATCCGGGAGCCAAGAGACCCAGTACTTC.

The chain employs TRBV6-1 and TRBJ1-1; D ambiguous. The V and J ends lost 5 bases and 4 bases respectively, with 8 bases between them. The CDR3 has 12 residues. Germline CDR1 and CDR2: MNHNS and SASEGT. The CDR3 spells CASSYRFTEAFF. The CDR3 coding sequence is TGTGCCAGCAGTTATCGTTTCACTGAAGCTTTCTTT.

The chain couples TRBV5-1 to TRBJ2-3; unclear D gene. The CDR3 loop spans 13 amino acids. Looked up from germline, CDR1 is SGHRS and CDR2 is YFSETQ. Deletions cut 4 bases from V and 1 base from J, with 7 bases between. CDR3 DNA: TGCGCCAGCAGCGGGCCCGGCACAGATACGCAGTATTTT. This encodes CASSGPGTDTQYF. Together with reference TRBV5-1 and TRBJ2-3, the CDR3 gives the full variable domain: KAGVTQTPRYLIKTRGQQVTLSCSPISGHRSVSWYQQTPGQGLQFLFEYFSETQRNKGNFPGRFSGRQFSNSRSEMNVSTLELGDSALYLCASSGPGTDTQYFGPGTRLTVL.

The rearrangement links TRBV28 to TRBJ2-7, with 13 bases identical to TRBD2. This CDR3 spans 17 amino acids. The V gene end was trimmed by 10 bases and the J gene end by 4 bases; junction bases not matched to a gene: 16. The germline V gene has CDR1 MDHEN and CDR2 SYDVKM. The CDR3 protein is CATKLAGGPISGYEQYF. The CDR3 bases are TGTGCCACCAAACTAGCGGGAGGGCCGATCTCAGGTTACGAGCAGTACTTC.

In its sample, this clone was seen a few times. CDR3 bases: TGTGCCAGCAGCTGGGGGGGGTCCTTCTCCTACAATGAGCAGTTCTTC. It yields the protein CASSWGGSFSYNEQFF. The chain links TRBV5-8 to TRBJ2-1, with 7 bases identical to TRBD2. This CDR3 has 16 amino acids. The J segment lost 0 bases and the V segment lost 3 bases, leaving 6 bases of the junction unmatched. Per germline, CDR1 SGHTS and CDR2 YDEGEE.

The rearrangement uses TRBV5-1 and TRBJ2-7; the match to TRBD1 covers 9 bases. The J segment lost 3 bases and the V segment lost 1 base, leaving 14 bases of the junction unmatched. CDR1 is SGHRS, CDR2 YFSETQ, per germline. The CDR3 loop spans 18 amino acids. The CDR3 nucleotides are TGCGCCAGCAGCTTGACTTATGGCGGGACAGGGATTTTCTACGAGCAGTACTTC. Translated: CASSLTYGGTGIFYEQYF.

This clone was found a few times. Sequence at one end of the junction differs from germline and may be a read error. This chain connects TRBV28 to TRBJ2-1; 15 positions agree with TRBD2. There are 16 residues in the CDR3. Per the germline V gene, CDR1 is MDHEN and CDR2 is SYDVKM. The CDR3 nucleotides are TGTGCCAGCAGGAGAGCAACCGGGACTAGCGGGAGGTCGACCCTCTTC. Translating gives CASRRATGTSGRSTLF.

V usage is TRBV28 and J usage is TRBJ2-7; D possibly corresponds to TRBD2 (5 bases). The CDR3 is 17 residues long. Germline CDR1 reads MDHEN; CDR2 reads SYDVKM. Trimming took 2 bases from V and 0 from J, leaving 17 bases between them. CDR3 residues: CASSLLMGGLSSYEQYF. Written as DNA, the CDR3 is TGTGCCAGCAGTTTACTTATGGGCGGGTTAAGCTCCTACGAGCAGTACTTC.

CDR3: CASSLPGGYGYTF. Here the CDR3 DNA reads TGTGCCAGCAGCTTACCGGGGGGGTATGGCTACACCTTC. This chain uses TRBV11-3 with TRBJ1-2; weak D call: TRBD1 (5 bases). Trimming removed 2 bases from V and 5 bases from J, with 9 bases in between. Germline V CDR1 and CDR2: SGHNT, YENEEA. The CDR3 runs 13 residues. The variable domain in full, completed from reference TRBV11-3 and TRBJ1-2, reads EAGVVQSPRYKIIEKKQPVAFWCNPISGHNTLYWYLQNLGQGPELLIRYENEEAVDDSQLPKDRFSAERLKGVDSTLKIQPAELGDSAVYLCASSLPGGYGYTFGSGTRLTVV.

The chain uses TRBV27 and TRBJ2-1, with D perhaps TRBD2 (6 bases). CDR1 is MNHEY, CDR2 SMNVEV, per germline (reference sequence). The germline V and J ends were trimmed by 6 bases and 5 bases, with 17 bases remaining between them. CDR3 length equals 15 residues. In DNA, the CDR3 is TGTGCCAGCAGCTCCCTGGGGGTAGCGGACAATGAGCAGTTCTTC. Encoded protein: CASSSLGVADNEQFF.